This TCR beta chain comes out of a study of shared clonotypes between healthy human individuals. Authors' methods: From ImmunoSEQ came sequences covering only the junction and carrying no quality scores, so filtering differed. Some clones are missing from TCRdb's copy, which holds only in-frame ones; the method was immunoSEQ multiplex PCR. V, J and clone size were drawn from that table, and D and trimming were deduced from the DNA. This table has 2 million to 2.5 million clones, approximately 94% appearing once. Naive CD8 cells lacked CD45RO, underwent positive selection for CCR7 and left out terminally differentiated effector memory CD45RA+ cells. Participating donors were healthy, HIV-negative adults free of recent acute infections or vaccinations. Findings of the study overall: Among non-shared clonotypes, generation probabilities were lower than among those shared by all four donors.

Looked up from germline, CDR1 is MNHEY and CDR2 is SVGAGI. The trim removed 7 bases at V and 8 bases at J, leaving 10 bases unmatched. This CDR3 contains 14 residues. As for this clone: Its antigen is undetermined.

The material sequenced was naive CD8+ T cells sorted from blood. This sequence joins TRBV6-5 and TRBJ2-1, with 8 bases aligning to TRBD2. The clonotype originates from a man between 18 and 29 years old in good health. CDR3 region: CASNPGTRIHEQFF. In DNA form, the CDR3 reads TGTGCCAGCAACCCCGGGACTAGAATCCATGAGCAGTTCTTC.